Following are 18 T cell receptor beta chains from one sample sequenced in a study of blood T cell repertoires in COVID-19. Method: immunoSEQ multiplex PCR; TCRdb's copy keeps in-frame clones and lacks some. The sample has about 69,000 clones, roughly 85% seen once. The sequenced sample consisted of peripheral blood. These receptors were collected from a man younger than 40 with acute or convalescent COVID-19.

The chain combines TRBV5-4 with TRBJ2-3; D possibly corresponds to TRBD1 (6 bases). V lost 0 bases and J lost 6, with 14 bases in between. The CDR3 consists of 15 residues. Germline loops: CDR1 SGHNT, CDR2 YYREEE (reference sequence). The CDR3 bases are TGTGCCAGCAGCTTGGGTGGCAGGGGTTGGGATACGCAGTATTTT. It is translated as CASSLGGRGWDTQYF.

The V call is TRBV4-2, the J call TRBJ2-2; 7 nucleotides align to TRBD1. V trimming: 8 bases; J trimming: 6 bases; junction bases outside the gene matches: 9. The germline CDR1 and CDR2 sequences are LGHNA and YNFKEQ. The CDR3 sequence is 14 residues long. CDR3 DNA: TGTGCCAGCCGCTTAATAGGGGGCCCCGGGGAGCTGTTTTTT. This sequence encodes CASRLIGGPGELFF.

This chain connects TRBV18 to TRBJ1-2; D ambiguous. This CDR3 is built from 13 residues. The V end lost 3 bases, the J end lost 3 bases, and 8 bases lay between the germline ends. CDR1 and CDR2 from the germline V gene are KGHSH and LQKENI. The CDR3, as DNA: TGTGCCAGCTCACCTGGGAGCGACTATGGCTACACCTTC. As protein: CASSPGSDYGYTF. Supplemented by reference TRBV18 and TRBJ1-2, the full variable domain reads NAGVMQNPRHLVRRRGQEARLRCSPMKGHSHVYWYRQLPEEGLKFMVYLQKENIIDESGMPKERFSAEFPKEGPSILRIQQVVRGDSAAYFCASSPGSDYGYTFGSGTRLTVV.

The chain combines TRBV19 with TRBJ1-1; D call uncertain. The CDR3 runs 11 residues. The V and J ends lost 7 bases and 3 bases respectively, with 6 bases between them. CDR1 and CDR2 (germline): LNHDA, SQIVND (reference sequence). The CDR3 protein is CASNQDTEAFF. CDR3 DNA sequence: TGTGCCAGTAATCAGGACACTGAAGCTTTCTTT.

This rearrangement joins TRBV9 to TRBJ2-5; 7 bases are a match to TRBD2. The CDR3 spans 16 residues. V lost 2 bases to trimming and J lost 5 bases; unmatched junction nucleotides: 12. Germline values: CDR1 SGDLS, CDR2 YYNGEE. The CDR3 protein is CASSVASGTTEETQYF. CDR3 in DNA: TGTGCCAGCAGCGTGGCGTCGGGGACTACCGAGGAGACCCAGTACTTC.

This clone was counted once. The gene calls are TRBV18 and TRBJ1-1; 7 nucleotides align to TRBD1. V trimming: 3 bases; J trimming: 2 bases; junction bases outside the gene matches: 6. The length of the CDR3 is 15 residues. The germline gives CDR1 KGHSH, CDR2 LQKENI. CDR3 in DNA: TGTGCCAGCTCACCCGTCGGGACAGTTAACACTGAAGCTTTCTTT. As protein: CASSPVGTVNTEAFF.

V and J are TRBV28 and TRBJ1-5; no clear D. Germline V CDR1 and CDR2: MDHEN, SYDVKM. CDR3 length: 12 amino acids. V was cut by 7 bases and J by 10 bases, with 14 bases left in between. The chain's CDR3 is CASNIRGGPQHF. CDR3 sequence (DNA): TGTGCCAGCAACATCCGGGGTGGCCCCCAGCATTTT.

The genes are TRBV5-3 and TRBJ2-7; weak D call: TRBD1 (6 bases). TRBV5-3 belongs to the ORF category, with a function that is uncertain. The CDR3 runs to 15 residues. Trimming left V 4 bases short and J 2 bases short, with 16 bases between. The DNA for the CDR3 is TGTGCCAGAAGCAAAGGGGCAGGGGCCACCTACGAGCAGTACTTC. This encodes CARSKGAGATYEQYF.

The CDR3 region is CASSQPVAITSYQPQHF. The CDR3 region has the DNA TGTGCCAGCAGCCAACCCGTGGCAATTACGTCCTATCAGCCCCAGCATTTT. The chain uses TRBV6-2 or TRBV6-3 and TRBJ1-5, with D unclear. Germline V gene lookup returns CDR1 MNHEY and CDR2 SVGEGT. The length of the CDR3 is 17 residues. Trimming cost V 6 bases and J 5 bases, with 23 bases left between them.

The V call is TRBV9, the J call TRBJ1-1, with D perhaps TRBD1 (6 bases). The CDR3 has 17 residues. V dropped 4 bases and J dropped 0 bases, with 19 bases sitting between them. The germline gives CDR1 SGDLS, CDR2 YYNGEE. CDR3 protein: CASSPRKDSTLNTEAFF. The CDR3 region has the DNA TGTGCCAGCAGCCCCCGAAAGGACAGCACATTGAACACTGAAGCTTTCTTT.

This clone was recorded only once. The chain is built from TRBV6-5 and TRBJ1-1; D is unclear. With 7 bases removed from V and 8 bases from J, the gap between germline ends came to 11 bases. The CDR3 is made up of 11 amino acids. Germline assignment: CDR1 MNHEY and CDR2 SVGAGI. Written as DNA, the CDR3 is TGTGCCAGCATTTCACGAGCCGAAGCTTTCTTT. Its protein product is CASISRAEAFF.

This clone was counted a few times. The V call is TRBV11-2, the J call TRBJ1-2; tentative D call: TRBD1 (5 bases). The V gene lost 1 base and the J gene lost 4 bases, with 7 bases spanning the gap. This CDR3 has 13 amino acids. Germline V gene lookup returns CDR1 SGHAT and CDR2 FQNNGV. This CDR3 is CASSLGQLYGYTF. CDR3 DNA sequence: TGTGCCAGCAGCTTAGGACAGCTCTATGGCTACACCTTC.

This chain links TRBV3-1 (or the pseudogene TRBV3-2) with TRBJ2-7, with TRBD1 identical over 9 bases. V was pared by 1 base and J by 5 bases, with 0 bases of the junction left unmatched. From germline, CDR1 is LGHDT and CDR2 YNNKEL (reference sequence). The CDR3 contains 13 residues. The CDR3 bases are TGTGCCAGCAGCCAAGGGACAGGGGACGAGCAGTACGTC. This gives the protein CASSQGTGDEQYV.

The rearrangement links TRBV7-6 to TRBJ1-1, with D maybe TRBD1 (6 bases). The CDR3 is 13 amino acids. Germline V CDR1 and CDR2: SGHVS, FNYEAQ. Deletions cut 2 bases from V and 4 bases from J, with 8 bases between. The CDR3 loop reads CASSLQGLTEAFF. The CDR3 DNA sequence: TGTGCCAGCAGCTTACAGGGGCTCACTGAAGCTTTCTTT.

The rearrangement links TRBV15 to TRBJ1-2; TRBD1 might be the D (6 bases). CDR1 and CDR2 (germline): LNHNV, YYDKDF (reference sequence). CDR3 length: 13 amino acids. The V end lost 5 bases, the J end lost 2 bases, and 9 bases lay between the germline ends. CDR3 sequence reads: CATSQGQNYGYTF. CDR3 in DNA: TGTGCCACCAGCCAAGGACAGAACTATGGCTACACCTTC.

The V and J genes are TRBV9 and TRBJ2-1, with 11 bases that match TRBD1. V shed 0 bases and J 3 bases; nucleotides not matched to a gene: 2. The CDR3 length is 16 residues. CDR1 is SGDLS, CDR2 YYNGEE, per germline. The CDR3 reads CASSVGGTGGYNEQFF. The CDR3 DNA reads as TGTGCCAGCAGCGTAGGGGGGACAGGGGGCTACAATGAGCAGTTCTTC.

The chain employs TRBV5-6 and TRBJ1-4, with 9 bases matching TRBD1. V shed 2 bases, J shed 7 bases, and the junction held 15 bases outside the gene matches. CDR3 length: 18 residues. The germline gives CDR1 SGHDT, CDR2 YYEEEE. CDR3 nucleotide sequence: TGTGCCAGCAGCTTACCGTTGGGACAGGGCGTGTCGGGTGAAAAACTGTTTTTT. It translates to CASSLPLGQGVSGEKLFF.

The chain is built from TRBV18 and TRBJ1-1; no definite D call. The ends were cut back, 1 base at V and 2 bases at J, with 5 bases in the middle. The CDR3 consists of 13 residues. The germline V gene has CDR1 KGHSH and CDR2 LQKENI. The CDR3 bases are TGTGCCAGCTCACCACAAGCAAACACTGAAGCTTTCTTT. Its translation is CASSPQANTEAFF.